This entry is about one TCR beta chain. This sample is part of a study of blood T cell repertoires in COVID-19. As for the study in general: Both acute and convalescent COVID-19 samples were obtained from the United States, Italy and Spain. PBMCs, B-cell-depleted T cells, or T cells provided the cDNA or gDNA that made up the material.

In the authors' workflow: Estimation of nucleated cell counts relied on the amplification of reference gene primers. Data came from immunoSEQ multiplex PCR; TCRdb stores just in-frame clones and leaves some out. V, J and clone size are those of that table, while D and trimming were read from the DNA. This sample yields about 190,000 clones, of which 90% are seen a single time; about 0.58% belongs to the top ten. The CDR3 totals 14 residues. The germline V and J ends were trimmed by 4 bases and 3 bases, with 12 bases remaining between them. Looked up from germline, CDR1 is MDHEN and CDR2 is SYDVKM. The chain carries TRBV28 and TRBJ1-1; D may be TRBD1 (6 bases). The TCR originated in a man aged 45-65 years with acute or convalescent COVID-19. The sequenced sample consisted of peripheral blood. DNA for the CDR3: TGTGCCAGCAGTTCTCCTACAGGGTACACTGAAGCTTTCTTT. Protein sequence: CASSSPTGYTEAFF.